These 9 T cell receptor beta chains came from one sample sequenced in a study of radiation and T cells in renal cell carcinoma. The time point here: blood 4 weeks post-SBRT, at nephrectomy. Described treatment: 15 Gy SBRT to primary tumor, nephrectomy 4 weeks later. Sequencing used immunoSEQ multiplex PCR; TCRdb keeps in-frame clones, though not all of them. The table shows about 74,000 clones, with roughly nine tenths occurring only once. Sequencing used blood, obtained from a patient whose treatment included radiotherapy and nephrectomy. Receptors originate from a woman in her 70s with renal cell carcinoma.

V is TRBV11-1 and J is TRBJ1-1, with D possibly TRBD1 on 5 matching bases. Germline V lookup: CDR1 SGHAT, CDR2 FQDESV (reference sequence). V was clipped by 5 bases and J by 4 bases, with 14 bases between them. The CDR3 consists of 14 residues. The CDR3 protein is CASSARDSGTEAFF. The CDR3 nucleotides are TGTGCCAGCAGCGCCCGCGACAGCGGCACTGAAGCTTTCTTT.

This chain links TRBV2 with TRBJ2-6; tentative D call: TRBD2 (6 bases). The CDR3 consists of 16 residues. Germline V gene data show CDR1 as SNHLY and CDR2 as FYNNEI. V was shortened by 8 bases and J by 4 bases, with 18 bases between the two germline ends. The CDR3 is CASAPEGIGGANVLTF. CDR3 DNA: TGTGCCAGCGCTCCGGAGGGGATAGGAGGGGCCAACGTCCTGACTTTC.

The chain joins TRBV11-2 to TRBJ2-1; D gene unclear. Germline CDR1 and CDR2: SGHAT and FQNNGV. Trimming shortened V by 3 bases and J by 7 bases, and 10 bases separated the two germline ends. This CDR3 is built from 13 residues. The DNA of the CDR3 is TGTGCCAGCAGCTTGGGTGCCCTTAATGAGCAGTTCTTC. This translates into CASSLGALNEQFF.

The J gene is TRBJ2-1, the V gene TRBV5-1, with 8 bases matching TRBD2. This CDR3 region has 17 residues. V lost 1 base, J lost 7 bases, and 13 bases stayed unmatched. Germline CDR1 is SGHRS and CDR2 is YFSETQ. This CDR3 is CASSLRGRGAVGNEQFF. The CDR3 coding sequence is TGCGCCAGCAGCTTGCGCGGGCGGGGGGCCGTTGGGAATGAGCAGTTCTTC.

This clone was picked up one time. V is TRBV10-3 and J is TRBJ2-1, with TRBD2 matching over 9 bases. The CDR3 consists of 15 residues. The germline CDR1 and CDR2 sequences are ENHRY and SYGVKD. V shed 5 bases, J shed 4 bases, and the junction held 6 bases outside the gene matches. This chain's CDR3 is CAISPLAGNYNEQFF. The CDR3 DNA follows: TGTGCCATCAGTCCGCTAGCGGGGAATTACAATGAGCAGTTCTTC.

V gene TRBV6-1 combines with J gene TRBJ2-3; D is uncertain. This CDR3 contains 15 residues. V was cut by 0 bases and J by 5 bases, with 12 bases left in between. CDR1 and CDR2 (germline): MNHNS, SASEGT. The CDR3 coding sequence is TGTGCCAGCAGTGAAGCCGGGCCTTCCCTAGATACGCAGTATTTT. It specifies CASSEAGPSLDTQYF.

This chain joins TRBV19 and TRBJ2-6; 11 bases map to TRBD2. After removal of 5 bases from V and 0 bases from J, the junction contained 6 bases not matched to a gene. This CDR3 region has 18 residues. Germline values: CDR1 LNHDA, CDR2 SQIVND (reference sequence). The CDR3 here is CASSLLAGDLSGANVLTF. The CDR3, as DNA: TGTGCCAGTAGTCTACTAGCGGGGGACCTCTCTGGGGCCAACGTCCTGACTTTC.

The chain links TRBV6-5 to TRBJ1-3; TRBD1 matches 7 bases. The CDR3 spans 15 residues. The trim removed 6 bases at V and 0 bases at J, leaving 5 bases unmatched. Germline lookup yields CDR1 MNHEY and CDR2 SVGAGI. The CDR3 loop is CASSRTGISGNTIYF. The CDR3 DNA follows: TGTGCCAGCAGCCGGACAGGCATCTCTGGAAACACCATATATTTT.

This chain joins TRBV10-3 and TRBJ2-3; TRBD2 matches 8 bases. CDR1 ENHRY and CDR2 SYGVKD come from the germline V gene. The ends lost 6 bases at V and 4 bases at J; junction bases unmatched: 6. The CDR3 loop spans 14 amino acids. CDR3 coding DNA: TGTGCCATCAGGACTAGCGTAGGGGCAGATACGCAGTATTTT. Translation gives CAIRTSVGADTQYF.